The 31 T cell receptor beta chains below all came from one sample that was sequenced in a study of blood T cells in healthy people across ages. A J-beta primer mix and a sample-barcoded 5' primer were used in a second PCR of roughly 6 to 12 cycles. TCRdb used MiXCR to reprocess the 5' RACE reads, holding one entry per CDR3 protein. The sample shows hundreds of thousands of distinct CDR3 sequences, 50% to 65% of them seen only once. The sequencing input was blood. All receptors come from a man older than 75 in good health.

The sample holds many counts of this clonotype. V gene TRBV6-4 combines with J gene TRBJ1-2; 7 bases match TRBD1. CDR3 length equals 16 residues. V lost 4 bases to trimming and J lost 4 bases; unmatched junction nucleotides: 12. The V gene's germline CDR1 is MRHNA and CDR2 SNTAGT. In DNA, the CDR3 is TGTGCCAGCAGTGCCTACTCCGCCACAGGGGTCTATGGCTACACCTTC. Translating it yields CASSAYSATGVYGYTF.

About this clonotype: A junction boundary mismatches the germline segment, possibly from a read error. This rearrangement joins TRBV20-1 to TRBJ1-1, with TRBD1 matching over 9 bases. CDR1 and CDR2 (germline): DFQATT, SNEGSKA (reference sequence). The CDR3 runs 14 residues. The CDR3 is CSAREQGAYTEVFF. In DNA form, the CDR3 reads TGCAGTGCTAGAGAACAGGGGGCGTACACTGAAGTTTTCTTT.

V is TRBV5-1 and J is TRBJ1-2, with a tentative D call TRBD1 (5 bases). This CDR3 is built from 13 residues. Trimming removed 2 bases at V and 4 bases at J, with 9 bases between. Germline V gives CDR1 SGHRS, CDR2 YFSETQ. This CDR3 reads CASSFDSSYGYTF. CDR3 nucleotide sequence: TGCGCCAGCAGCTTCGACAGTTCCTATGGCTACACCTTC. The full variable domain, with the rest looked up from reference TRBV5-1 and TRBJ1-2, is KAGVTQTPRYLIKTRGQQVTLSCSPISGHRSVSWYQQTPGQGLQFLFEYFSETQRNKGNFPGRFSGRQFSNSRSEMNVSTLELGDSALYLCASSFDSSYGYTFGSGTRLTVV.

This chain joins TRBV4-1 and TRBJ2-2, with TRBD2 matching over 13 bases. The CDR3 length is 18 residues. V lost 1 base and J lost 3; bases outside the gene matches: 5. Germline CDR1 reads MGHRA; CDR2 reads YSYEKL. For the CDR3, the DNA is TGCGCCAGCAGCCAAGGGACTAGCGGGAGTAAGGACACCGGGGAGCTGTTTTTT. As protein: CASSQGTSGSKDTGELFF.

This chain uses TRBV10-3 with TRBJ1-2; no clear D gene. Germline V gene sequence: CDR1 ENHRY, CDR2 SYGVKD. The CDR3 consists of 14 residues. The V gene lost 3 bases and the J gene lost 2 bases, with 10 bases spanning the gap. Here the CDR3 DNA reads TGTGCCATCAGTGATTACATCCTCAACTATGGCTACACCTTC. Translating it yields CAISDYILNYGYTF.

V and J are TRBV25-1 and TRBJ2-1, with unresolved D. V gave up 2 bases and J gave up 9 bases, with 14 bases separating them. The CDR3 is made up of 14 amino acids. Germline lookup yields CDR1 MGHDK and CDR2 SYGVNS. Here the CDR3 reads CASSEPLEWSEQFF. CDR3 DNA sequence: TGTGCCAGCAGTGAACCTCTAGAGTGGAGTGAGCAGTTCTTC.

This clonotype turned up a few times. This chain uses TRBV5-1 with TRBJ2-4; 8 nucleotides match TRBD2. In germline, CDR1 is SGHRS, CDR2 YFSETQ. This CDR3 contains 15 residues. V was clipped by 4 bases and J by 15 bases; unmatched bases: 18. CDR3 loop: CASSQTPTSGPQWYF. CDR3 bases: TGCGCCAGCAGCCAAACACCTACTAGCGGCCCCCAGTGGTACTTC.

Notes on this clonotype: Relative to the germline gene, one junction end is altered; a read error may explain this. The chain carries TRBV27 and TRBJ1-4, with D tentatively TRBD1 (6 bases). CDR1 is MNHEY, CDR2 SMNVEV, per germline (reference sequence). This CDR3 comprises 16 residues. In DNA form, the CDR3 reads TGTGCCTGCAGTTTACAGGGTTGGCCCCTACGGGAAAAACTGTTTTTT. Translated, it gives CACSLQGWPLREKLFF.

Here the CDR3 DNA reads TGTGCCACCAGTGACCCCAGTAGAAACTACGAGCAGTACTTC. Amino acids: CATSDPSRNYEQYF. The rearrangement links TRBV24-1 to TRBJ2-4; D gene uncertain. The J call may be mistaken, given a closer DNA end match to TRBJ2-7. Germline loops: CDR1 KGHDR, CDR2 SFDVKD. The CDR3 covers 14 residues.

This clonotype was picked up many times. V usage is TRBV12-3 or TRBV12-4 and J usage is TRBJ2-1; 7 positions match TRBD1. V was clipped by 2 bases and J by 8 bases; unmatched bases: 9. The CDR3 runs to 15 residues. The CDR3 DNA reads TGTGCCAGCAGTTTAACGGCAGGGGGTAATCATGAGCAGTTCTTC. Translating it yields CASSLTAGGNHEQFF.

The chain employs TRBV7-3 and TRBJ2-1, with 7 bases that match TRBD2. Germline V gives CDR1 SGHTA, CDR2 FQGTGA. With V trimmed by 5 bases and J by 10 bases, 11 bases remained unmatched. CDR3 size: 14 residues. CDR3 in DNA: TGTGCCAGCAGCGCAGGCGGGGGAGGAAAGGAGCAGTTCTTC. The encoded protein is CASSAGGGGKEQFF.

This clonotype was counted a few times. CDR3 bases: TGTGCCATCTTGGGGCCGGAGATGGGAGAGCAGTACTTC. This sequence encodes CAILGPEMGEQYF. The rearrangement links TRBV10-3 to TRBJ2-7; D may be TRBD1 (5 bases). This CDR3 comprises 13 residues. V dropped 8 bases and J dropped 7 bases, with 18 bases sitting between them. The V gene's germline CDR1 is ENHRY and CDR2 SYGVKD.

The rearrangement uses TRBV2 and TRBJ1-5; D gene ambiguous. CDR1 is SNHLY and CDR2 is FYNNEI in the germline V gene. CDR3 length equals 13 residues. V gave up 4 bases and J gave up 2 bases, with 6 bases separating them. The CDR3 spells CASSGEGNQPQHF. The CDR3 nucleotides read TGTGCCAGCAGTGGAGAGGGCAATCAGCCCCAGCATTTT.

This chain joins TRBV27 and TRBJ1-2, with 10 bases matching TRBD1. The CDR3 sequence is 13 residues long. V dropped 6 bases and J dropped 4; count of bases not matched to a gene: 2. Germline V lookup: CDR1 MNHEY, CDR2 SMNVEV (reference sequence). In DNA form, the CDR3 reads TGTGCCAGCAGGACAGGGGGCTCCTATGGCTACACCTTC. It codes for CASRTGGSYGYTF.

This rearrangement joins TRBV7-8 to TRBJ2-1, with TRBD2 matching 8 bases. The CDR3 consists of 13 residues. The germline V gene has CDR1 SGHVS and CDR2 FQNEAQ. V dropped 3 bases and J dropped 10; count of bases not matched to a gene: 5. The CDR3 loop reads CASSLSGSCEQFF. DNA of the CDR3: TGTGCCAGCAGCTTGAGCGGGAGCTGCGAGCAGTTCTTC. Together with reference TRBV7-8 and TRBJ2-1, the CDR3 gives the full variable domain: GAGVSQSPRYKVAKRGQDVALRCDPISGHVSLFWYQQALGQGPEFLTYFQNEAQLDKSGLPSDRFFAERPEGSVSTLKIQRTQQEDSAVYLCASSLSGSCEQFFGPGTRLTVL.

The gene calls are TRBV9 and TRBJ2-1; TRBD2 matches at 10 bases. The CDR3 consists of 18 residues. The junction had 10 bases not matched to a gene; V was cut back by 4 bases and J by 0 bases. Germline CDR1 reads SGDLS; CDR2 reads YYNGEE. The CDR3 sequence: CASSPYGLAESSYNEQFF. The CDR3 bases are TGTGCCAGCAGCCCCTACGGACTAGCGGAAAGCTCCTACAATGAGCAGTTCTTC.

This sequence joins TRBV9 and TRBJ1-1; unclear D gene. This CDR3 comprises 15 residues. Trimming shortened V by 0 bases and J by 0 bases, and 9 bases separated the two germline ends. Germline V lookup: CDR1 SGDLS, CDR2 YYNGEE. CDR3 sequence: CASSVEPVMNTEAFF. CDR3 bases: TGTGCCAGCAGCGTAGAGCCAGTTATGAACACTGAAGCTTTCTTT.

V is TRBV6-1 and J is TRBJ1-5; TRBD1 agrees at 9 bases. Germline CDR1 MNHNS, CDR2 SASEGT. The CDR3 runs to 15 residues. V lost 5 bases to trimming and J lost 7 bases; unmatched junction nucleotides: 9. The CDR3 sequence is CASSPTGGLGQPQHF. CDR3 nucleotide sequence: TGTGCCAGCAGTCCGACAGGGGGACTCGGGCAGCCCCAGCATTTT.

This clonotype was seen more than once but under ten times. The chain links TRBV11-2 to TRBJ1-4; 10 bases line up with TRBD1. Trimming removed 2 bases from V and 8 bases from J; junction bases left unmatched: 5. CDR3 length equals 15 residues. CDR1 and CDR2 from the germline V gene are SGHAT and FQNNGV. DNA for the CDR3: TGTGCCAGCAGCTTACTCGGGACAGGGGACGAAAAACTGTTTTTT. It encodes CASSLLGTGDEKLFF.

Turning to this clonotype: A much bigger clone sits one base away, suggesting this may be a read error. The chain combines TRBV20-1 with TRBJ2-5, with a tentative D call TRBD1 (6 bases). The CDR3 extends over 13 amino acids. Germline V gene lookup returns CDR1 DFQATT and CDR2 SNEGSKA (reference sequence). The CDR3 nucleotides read TGCATGGCGTTAGAGGGGGTAGTGAATGAGCAGTACTTC. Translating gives CMALEGVVNEQYF.

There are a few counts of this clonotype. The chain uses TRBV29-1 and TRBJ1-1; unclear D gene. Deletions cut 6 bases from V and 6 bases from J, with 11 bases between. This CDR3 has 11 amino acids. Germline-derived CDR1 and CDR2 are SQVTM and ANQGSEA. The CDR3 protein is CSVAPGSEAFF. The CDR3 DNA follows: TGCAGCGTGGCACCGGGGTCTGAAGCTTTCTTT. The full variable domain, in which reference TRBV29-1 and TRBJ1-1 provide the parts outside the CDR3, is SAVISQKPSRDICQRGTSLTIQCQVDSQVTMMFWYRQQPGQSLTLIATANQGSEATYESGFVIDKFPISRPNLTFSTLTVSNMSPEDSSIYLCSVAPGSEAFFGQGTRLTVV.

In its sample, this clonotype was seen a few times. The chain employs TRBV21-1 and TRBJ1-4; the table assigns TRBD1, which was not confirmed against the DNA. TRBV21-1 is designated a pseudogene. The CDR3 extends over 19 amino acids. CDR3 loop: CASSKNRGRKRPTNEKLFF. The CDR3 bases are TGTGCCAGCAGCAAGAACAGGGGTCGTAAGCGACCAACTAATGAAAAACTGTTTTTT.

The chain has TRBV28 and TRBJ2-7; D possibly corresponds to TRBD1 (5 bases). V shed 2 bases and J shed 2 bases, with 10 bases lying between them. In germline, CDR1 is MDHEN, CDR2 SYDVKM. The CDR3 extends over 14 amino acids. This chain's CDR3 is CASSLATVPYEQYF. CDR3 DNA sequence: TGTGCCAGCAGTTTAGCGACAGTCCCCTACGAGCAGTACTTC.

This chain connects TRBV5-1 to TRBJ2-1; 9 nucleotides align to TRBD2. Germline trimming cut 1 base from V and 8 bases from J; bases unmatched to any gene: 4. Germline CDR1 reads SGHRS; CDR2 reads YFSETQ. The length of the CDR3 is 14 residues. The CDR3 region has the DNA TGCGCCAGCAGCTTGAGGGTAGCGGGAGATGAGCAGTTCTTC. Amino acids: CASSLRVAGDEQFF.

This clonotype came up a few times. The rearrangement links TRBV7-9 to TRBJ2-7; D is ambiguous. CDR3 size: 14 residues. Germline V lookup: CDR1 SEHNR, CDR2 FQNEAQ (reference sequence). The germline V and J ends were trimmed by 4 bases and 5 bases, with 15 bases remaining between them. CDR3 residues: CASSSNGQRHEQYF. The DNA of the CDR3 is TGTGCCAGCAGCTCTAACGGGCAGAGACACGAGCAGTACTTC.

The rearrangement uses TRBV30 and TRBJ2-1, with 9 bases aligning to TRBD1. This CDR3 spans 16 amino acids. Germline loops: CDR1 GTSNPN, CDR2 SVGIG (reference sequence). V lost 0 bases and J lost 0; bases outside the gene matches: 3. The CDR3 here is CAWSVGGQGSYNEQFF. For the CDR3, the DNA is TGTGCCTGGAGTGTGGGGGGACAGGGCTCCTACAATGAGCAGTTCTTC. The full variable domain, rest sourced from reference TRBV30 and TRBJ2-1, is SQTIHQWPATLVQPVGSPLSLECTVEGTSNPNLYWYRQAAGRGLQLLFYSVGIGQISSEVPQNLSASRPQDRQFILSSKKLLLSDSGFYLCAWSVGGQGSYNEQFFGPGTRLTVL.

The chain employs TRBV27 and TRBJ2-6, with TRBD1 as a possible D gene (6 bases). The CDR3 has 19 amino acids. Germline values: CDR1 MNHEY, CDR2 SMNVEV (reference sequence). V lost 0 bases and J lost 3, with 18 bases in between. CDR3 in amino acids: CASSLSRYREQSGANVLTF. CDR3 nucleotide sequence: TGTGCCAGCAGTTTATCCAGATACAGGGAGCAAAGTGGGGCCAACGTCCTGACTTTC.

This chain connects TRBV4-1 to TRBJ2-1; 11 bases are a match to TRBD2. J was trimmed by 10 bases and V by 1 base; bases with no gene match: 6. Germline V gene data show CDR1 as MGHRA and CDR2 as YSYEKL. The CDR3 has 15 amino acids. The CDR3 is CASSQGSGRGREQFF. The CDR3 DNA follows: TGCGCCAGCAGCCAAGGTAGCGGGAGGGGGCGAGAGCAGTTCTTC.

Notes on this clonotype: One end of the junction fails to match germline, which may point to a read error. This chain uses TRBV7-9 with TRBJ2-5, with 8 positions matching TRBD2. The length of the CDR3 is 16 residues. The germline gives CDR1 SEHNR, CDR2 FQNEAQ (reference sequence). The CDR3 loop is CTSSHPASGRNLEQYF. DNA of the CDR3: TGTACCAGCAGCCACCCCGCCAGCGGGAGAAATCTGGAGCAGTACTTC.

The CDR3 DNA reads TGTGCCAGCAGCGGAGCCGGGACTAGCGGAAACAATGAGCAGTACTTC. This gives the protein CASSGAGTSGNNEQYF. The V call is TRBV9, the J call TRBJ2-5; 11 nucleotides agree with TRBD2. The ends lost 3 bases at V and 11 bases at J; junction bases unmatched: 15. Germline CDR1 is SGDLS and CDR2 is YYNGEE. The CDR3 sequence is 16 residues long.

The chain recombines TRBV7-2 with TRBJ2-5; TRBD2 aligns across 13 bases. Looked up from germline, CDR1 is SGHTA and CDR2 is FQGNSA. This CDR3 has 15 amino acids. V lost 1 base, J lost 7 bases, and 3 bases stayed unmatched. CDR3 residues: CASSLGTSGSGTQYF. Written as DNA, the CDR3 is TGTGCCAGCAGCTTAGGGACTAGCGGGAGTGGGACCCAGTACTTC.